These 21 T cell receptor beta chains originate from one sample sequenced in a study of cytotoxic CD8 clonotypes in ibrutinib-treated CLL. Method: immunoSEQ multiplex PCR; TCRdb's copy keeps in-frame clones and lacks some. The repertoire includes roughly 150,000 clones, roughly 80% of them detected once, and about 4.9% sits in the top ten. Sample: PBMCs, taken after 24 months of ibrutinib treatment. The receptors shown here come from a human donor with chronic lymphocytic leukemia.

The rearrangement links TRBV5-1 to TRBJ1-5; no clear D. The CDR3 loop spans 15 amino acids. V was cut by 3 bases and J by 2 bases, with 12 bases left in between. The germline gives CDR1 SGHRS, CDR2 YFSETQ. CDR3: CASSSDPAGNQPQHF. The DNA of the CDR3 is TGCGCCAGCAGCTCTGACCCCGCGGGCAATCAGCCCCAGCATTTT.

The chain combines TRBV19 with TRBJ1-1; unclear D gene. The germline V and J ends were trimmed by 8 bases and 8 bases, with 12 bases remaining between them. Germline V gene data show CDR1 as LNHDA and CDR2 as SQIVND (reference sequence). The CDR3 runs 11 residues. CDR3 residues: CASSYAGEAFF. For the CDR3, the DNA is TGTGCCAGTTCTTACGCAGGAGAAGCTTTCTTT. The entire variable domain, with the rest obtained from reference TRBV19 and TRBJ1-1, is as follows: DGGITQSPKYLFRKEGQNVTLSCEQNLNHDAMYWYRQDPGQGLRLIYYSQIVNDFQKGDIAEGYSVSREKKESFPLTVTSAQKNPTAFYLCASSYAGEAFFGQGTRLTVV.

The chain has TRBV7-8 and TRBJ2-1; possible D gene TRBD1, 6 bases. The ends were cut back, 5 bases at V and 8 bases at J, with 19 bases in the middle. The CDR3 runs 15 residues. Germline assignment: CDR1 SGHVS and CDR2 FQNEAQ. The CDR3 DNA reads as TGTGCCAGCAGCGCCGAGGACAGATTGAAGGATGAGCAGTTCTTC. It yields the protein CASSAEDRLKDEQFF.

The genes are TRBV7-9 and TRBJ2-5, with D perhaps TRBD1 or TRBD2 (5 bases each). This CDR3 has 15 amino acids. CDR1 and CDR2 (germline): SEHNR, FQNEAQ (reference sequence). Trimming pared 1 base from V and 2 bases from J, leaving 11 bases between. CDR3: CASSLVGGGQETQYF. DNA for the CDR3: TGTGCCAGCAGCTTAGTGGGTGGGGGACAAGAGACCCAGTACTTC.

Here the CDR3 reads CASSRSGARSQPQHF. CDR3 DNA sequence: TGTGCCAGCAGCAGGTCAGGGGCGCGGAGTCAGCCCCAGCATTTT. This chain links TRBV7-2 with TRBJ1-5; D perhaps matches TRBD1 (6 bases). The V gene's germline CDR1 is SGHTA and CDR2 FQGNSA. V was pared by 5 bases and J by 6 bases, with 17 bases between. This CDR3 spans 15 amino acids.

V and J are TRBV19 and TRBJ1-1; D gene uncertain. Germline CDR1 and CDR2: LNHDA and SQIVND (reference sequence). The V and J ends lost 3 bases and 8 bases respectively, with 13 bases between them. The CDR3 runs 13 residues. This CDR3 reads CASSIGNGVEAFF. The CDR3 region has the DNA TGTGCCAGTAGTATTGGGAATGGAGTAGAAGCTTTCTTT.

This clone turned up a few times. The CDR3 sequence is CASSPWTGGSTEAFF. CDR3 bases: TGTGCCAGCAGCCCCTGGACAGGGGGCAGTACTGAAGCTTTCTTT. The rearrangement uses TRBV11-2 and TRBJ1-1; 11 bases line up with TRBD1. The germline V gene has CDR1 SGHAT and CDR2 FQNNGV. The CDR3 has 15 amino acids. The ends lost 5 bases at V and 5 bases at J; junction bases unmatched: 7.

This chain joins TRBV28 and TRBJ2-2; D perhaps matches TRBD1 (5 bases). CDR3 length: 15 residues. The V end was cut by 3 bases, the J end by 2 bases, with 10 bases between. Germline V lookup: CDR1 MDHEN, CDR2 SYDVKM. The CDR3 here is CASSFGRVNTGELFF. The CDR3 DNA follows: TGTGCCAGCAGTTTCGGCAGGGTTAACACCGGGGAGCTGTTTTTT.

This sequence joins TRBV11-3 and TRBJ2-7, with D possibly TRBD1 on 5 matching bases. Germline V CDR1 and CDR2: SGHNT, YENEEA. The V and J ends lost 4 bases and 5 bases respectively, with 9 bases between them. This CDR3 comprises 12 residues. The CDR3 region is CASSSQGHEQYF. In DNA form, the CDR3 reads TGTGCCAGCAGCTCCCAGGGTCACGAGCAGTACTTC.

J is TRBJ1-3 and V is TRBV28; weak D call: TRBD1 (6 bases). The length of the CDR3 is 16 residues. The V end lost 7 bases, the J end lost 0 bases, and 16 bases lay between the germline ends. Germline-derived CDR1 and CDR2 are MDHEN and SYDVKM. CDR3 bases: TGTGCCAGCACTACTCTGGGGGGGCGCTCTGGAAACACCATATATTTT. Residues: CASTTLGGRSGNTIYF. Based on the CDR3 plus reference TRBV28 and TRBJ1-3, the full variable domain is DVKVTQSSRYLVKRTGEKVFLECVQDMDHENMFWYRQDPGLGLRLIYFSYDVKMKEKGDIPEGYSVSREKKERFSLILESASTNQTSMYLCASTTLGGRSGNTIYFGEGSWLTVV.

The J gene is TRBJ1-6, the V gene TRBV27; D is unclear. The CDR3 sequence is 15 residues long. V was cut by 4 bases and J by 7 bases, with 14 bases left in between. Germline lookup yields CDR1 MNHEY and CDR2 SMNVEV (reference sequence). The CDR3 bases are TGTGCCAGCAGTTCACCTGGGCTTTTGAATTCACCCCTCCACTTT. It is translated as CASSSPGLLNSPLHF.

This chain connects TRBV6-6 to TRBJ2-7; 9 bases line up with TRBD1. The CDR3 spans 15 residues. Germline V gene sequence: CDR1 MNHNY, CDR2 SVGAGI (reference sequence). V lost 5 bases, J lost 1 base, and 6 bases stayed unmatched. The CDR3 region is CASSPPGQGSYEQYF. As DNA, the CDR3 is TGTGCCAGCAGTCCTCCGGGACAGGGTTCCTACGAGCAGTACTTC.

The V gene is TRBV6-5, the J gene TRBJ1-6; 7 bases fit TRBD1. V lost 6 bases and J lost 10; bases outside the gene matches: 6. This CDR3 has 13 amino acids. Germline V gene sequence: CDR1 MNHEY, CDR2 SVGAGI. DNA of the CDR3: TGTGCCAGCAGACCCAGGGGGAAATCACCCCTCCACTTT. Its protein product is CASRPRGKSPLHF.

V usage is TRBV28 and J usage is TRBJ1-2; 8 bases agree with TRBD1. The V segment lost 5 bases and the J segment 6 bases; nucleotides outside the gene matches: 8. The CDR3 is made up of 14 amino acids. Germline CDR1 is MDHEN and CDR2 is SYDVKM. The CDR3 sequence is CASSPSDRVDGYTF. CDR3 DNA sequence: TGTGCCAGCAGTCCGTCGGACAGGGTAGATGGCTACACCTTC.

CDR3 sequence (DNA): TGTGCCAGCAGCTTAGCTTTAGCCGCAAACTATGGCTACACCTTC. This translates into CASSLALAANYGYTF. The chain couples TRBV7-9 to TRBJ1-2; D gene unclear. V was pared by 0 bases and J by 2 bases, with 10 bases between. The CDR3 length is 15 residues. Germline CDR1 is SEHNR and CDR2 is FQNEAQ (reference sequence).

This chain joins TRBV2 and TRBJ2-6; D unclear. CDR1 SNHLY and CDR2 FYNNEI come from the germline V gene. This CDR3 is 13 amino acids long. V lost 4 bases and J lost 3, with 4 bases in between. The CDR3 region is CASSVVGANVLTF. Here the CDR3 DNA reads TGTGCCAGCAGTGTGGTTGGGGCCAACGTCCTGACTTTC.

The rearrangement uses TRBV5-4 and TRBJ2-7; D unclear. CDR1 and CDR2 from the germline V gene are SGHNT and YYREEE (reference sequence). The length of the CDR3 is 14 residues. Between the trimmed V and J ends, which lost 2 bases and 0 bases, there was a span of 9 bases. CDR3 nucleotide sequence: TGTGCCAGCAGCTTAAACGGTTTCTCCTACGAGCAGTACTTC. Translation: CASSLNGFSYEQYF.

The V gene is TRBV6-6, the J gene TRBJ2-3; D perhaps matches TRBD2 (7 bases). CDR1 is MNHNY and CDR2 is SVGAGI in the germline V gene (reference sequence). This CDR3 has 14 amino acids. Trimming removed 7 bases at V and 4 bases at J, with 15 bases between. The CDR3 nucleotides are TGTGCCAGCAACCTCCTAGGGGGGGCAGATACGCAGTATTTT. Residues: CASNLLGGADTQYF.

The CDR3 reads CASSLRTGRVNEKLFF. DNA for the CDR3: TGTGCCAGCAGCCTTCGAACAGGGCGAGTGAATGAAAAACTGTTTTTT. This rearrangement joins TRBV7-8 to TRBJ1-4; tentative D call: TRBD1 (6 bases). The CDR3 has 16 amino acids. Germline V CDR1 and CDR2: SGHVS, FQNEAQ. Trimming took 5 bases from V and 5 from J, leaving 18 bases between them. The full variable domain, its missing parts supplied by reference TRBV7-8 and TRBJ1-4, is GAGVSQSPRYKVAKRGQDVALRCDPISGHVSLFWYQQALGQGPEFLTYFQNEAQLDKSGLPSDRFFAERPEGSVSTLKIQRTQQEDSAVYLCASSLRTGRVNEKLFFGSGTQLSVL.

For this clone: The sample contains more than one DNA sequence encoding this CDR3. This chain connects TRBV18 to TRBJ1-3; D is undetermined. CDR3 length: 14 residues. Germline CDR1 KGHSH, CDR2 LQKENI. The V end lost 3 bases, the J end lost 1 base, and 7 bases lay between the germline ends. The CDR3 sequence: CASSPEGSGNTIYF. CDR3 DNA sequence: TGTGCCAGCTCACCCGAGGGTTCTGGAAACACCATATATTTT.

This chain's CDR3 is CASSSLGTSKETQYF. The CDR3 DNA reads as TGTGCCAGCAGTTCTCTCGGGACTTCGAAAGAGACCCAGTACTTC. The chain is built from TRBV27 and TRBJ2-5; D is perhaps TRBD2 (6 bases). Between the trimmed V and J ends, which lost 4 bases and 3 bases, there was a span of 15 bases. The germline V gene has CDR1 MNHEY and CDR2 SMNVEV (reference sequence). The CDR3 runs to 15 residues.